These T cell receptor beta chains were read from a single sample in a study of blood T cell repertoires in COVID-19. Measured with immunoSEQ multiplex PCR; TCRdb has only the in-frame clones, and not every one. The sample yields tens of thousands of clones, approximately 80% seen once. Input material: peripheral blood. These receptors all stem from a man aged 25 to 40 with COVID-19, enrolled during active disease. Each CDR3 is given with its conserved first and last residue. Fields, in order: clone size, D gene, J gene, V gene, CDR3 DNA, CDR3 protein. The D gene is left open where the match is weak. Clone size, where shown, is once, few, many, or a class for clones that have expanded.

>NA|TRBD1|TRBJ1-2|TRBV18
TGTGCCAGCTCACCCTTTGGACAGGCGAATCACTATGGCTACACCTTC
CASSPFGQANHYGYTF
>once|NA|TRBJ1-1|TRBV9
TGTGCCAGCAGCGTCACAGGGACGTCTGAAGCTTTCTTT
CASSVTGTSEAFF
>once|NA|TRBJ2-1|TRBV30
TGTGCCTGGAGCCCTTTGGGGGGTCCTAACAATGAGCAGTTCTTC
CAWSPLGGPNNEQFF
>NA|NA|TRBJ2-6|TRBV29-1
TGCAGCGCCTGGACGCGGACAGAGGCCGACTCTGGGGCCAACGTCCTGACTTTC
CSAWTRTEADSGANVLTF
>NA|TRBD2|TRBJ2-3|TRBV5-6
TGTGCCACAAGAACCGGCGGGGGGTCAGATACGCAGTATTTT
CATRTGGGSDTQYF
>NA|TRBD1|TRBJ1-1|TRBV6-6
TGTGCCAGCAGGAGAGAGGGGGCGCAGGGCACTGAAGCTTTCTTT
CASRREGAQGTEAFF
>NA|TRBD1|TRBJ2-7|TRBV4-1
TGCGCCAGCAGCCAAGATCTGGCAGGGACAGTTAACTACGAGCAGTACTTC
CASSQDLAGTVNYEQYF
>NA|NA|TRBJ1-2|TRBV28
TGTGCCAGCAGTTTATTGCTCCGGGGGAAAGATCTAACGAATAGCTATGGCTACACCTTC
CASSLLLRGKDLTNSYGYTF
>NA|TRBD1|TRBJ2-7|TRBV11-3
TGTGCCAGCAGCTCTCCGGGACAGGGGGCGTACGAGCAGTACTTC
CASSSPGQGAYEQYF
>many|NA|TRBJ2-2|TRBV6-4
TGTGCCAGCAGTGACGGAGTTACCGGGGAGCTGTTTTTT
CASSDGVTGELFF
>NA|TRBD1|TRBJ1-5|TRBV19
TGTGCCAGTAGTATGGGGACAGCGGGCAATCAGCCCCAGCATTTT
CASSMGTAGNQPQHF
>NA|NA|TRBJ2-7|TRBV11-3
TGTGCCAGCAGCTTAGATCCGAGGCGCGAGCAGTACTTC
CASSLDPRREQYF
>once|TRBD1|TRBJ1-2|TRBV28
TGTGCCAGCAGTTCGGGACAGGGACTCCTGAGCTATGGCTACACCTTC
CASSSGQGLLSYGYTF
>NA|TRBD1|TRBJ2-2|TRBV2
TGTGCCAGCAAACGGGACAGGGGGTTCGGGGAGCTGTTTTTT
CASKRDRGFGELFF
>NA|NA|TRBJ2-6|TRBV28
TGTGCCAGCAGGCGGCGACAGGCCTTCCTGACCACTGGGGCCAACGTCCTGACTTTC
CASRRRQAFLTTGANVLTF
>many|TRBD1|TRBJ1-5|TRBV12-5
TGTGCTAGTGGTATAGGGACAGTTCAGCCCCAGCATTTT
CASGIGTVQPQHF
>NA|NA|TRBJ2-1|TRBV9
TGTGCCAGCAGCGCAGACTCTTCCTCGATGTCTACTGAGCAGTTCTTC
CASSADSSSMSTEQFF
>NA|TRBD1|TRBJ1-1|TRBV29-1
TGCAGCGTTAACAGGGGGCGAATGGGCTCTGAAGCTTTCTTT
CSVNRGRMGSEAFF
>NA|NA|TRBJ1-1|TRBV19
TGTGCCAGTAGTATAGCGGGTACTCACACTGAAGCTTTCTTT
CASSIAGTHTEAFF
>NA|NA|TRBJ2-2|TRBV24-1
TGTGCCACCAAGGGGGAGCGGGACCGGAACACCGGGGAGCTGTTTTTT
CATKGERDRNTGELFF
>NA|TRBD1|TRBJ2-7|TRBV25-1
TGTGCCAGCAGTGCAAGGGACAGGGGAACCTACGAGCAGTACTTC
CASSARDRGTYEQYF
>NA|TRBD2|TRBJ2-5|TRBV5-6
TGTGCCAGCAGCTTGCCCTTAGGACTAGCGGGTTCAGAGACCCAGTACTTC
CASSLPLGLAGSETQYF
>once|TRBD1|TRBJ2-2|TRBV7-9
TGTGCCAGCAGCTTAGCCAAGACAGGGCCCACCGGGGAGCTGTTTTTT
CASSLAKTGPTGELFF
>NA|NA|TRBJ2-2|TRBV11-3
TGTGCCAGCAGCTTAGTTTACGGCACCGGGGAGCTGTTTTTT
CASSLVYGTGELFF
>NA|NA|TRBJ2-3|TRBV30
TGTGCCTCAGGGGGCCGGGCTAGCGGAACAGATACGCAGTATTTT
CASGGRASGTDTQYF
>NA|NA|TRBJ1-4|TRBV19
TGTGCCAGTAGTATGTTGGGGGCCCCTGAAAAACTGTTTTTT
CASSMLGAPEKLFF
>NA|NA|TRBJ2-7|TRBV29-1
TGCAGCGTATATACCTCCCCGGGGTACGAGCAGTACTTC
CSVYTSPGYEQYF
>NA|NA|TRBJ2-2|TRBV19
TGTGCCAGTAAAAGTAAGCGGACCGGGGAGCTGTTTTTT
CASKSKRTGELFF
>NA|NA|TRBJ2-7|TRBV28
TGTGCCAGCAGTTTGCCGAAGCAAAGGAGCTCCTACGAGCAGTACTTC
CASSLPKQRSSYEQYF
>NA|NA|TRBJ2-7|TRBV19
TGTGCCAGTAGTAGACCGGGACATATCGACGAGCAGTACTTC
CASSRPGHIDEQYF
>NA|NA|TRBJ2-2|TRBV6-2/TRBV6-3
TGTGCCAGCAGTCCCCTCCGACTCGCTCACGGGGAGCTGTTTTTT
CASSPLRLAHGELFF
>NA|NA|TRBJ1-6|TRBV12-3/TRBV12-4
TGTGCCAGCAGCTTTTCCCCTAATTCACCCCTCCACTTT
CASSFSPNSPLHF
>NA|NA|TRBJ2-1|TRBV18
TGTGCCAGCTCACCAGGAGGCGCGCGATACAATGAGCAGTTCTTC
CASSPGGARYNEQFF
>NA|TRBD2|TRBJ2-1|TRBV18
TGTGCCAGCTCACCGGGACTAGCGGGAGGGCCCGGGACCAATGAGCAGTTCTTC
CASSPGLAGGPGTNEQFF
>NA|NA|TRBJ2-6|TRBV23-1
TGCGCCAGCAGTCAAGATCACAGGGACGAATCAAACTCTGGGGCCAACGTCCTGACTTTC
CASSQDHRDESNSGANVLTF
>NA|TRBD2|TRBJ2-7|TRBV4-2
TGTGCCAGCAGCCAAGATTTGGCGGGAGTGCACCTTTCCTACGAGCAGTACTTC
CASSQDLAGVHLSYEQYF
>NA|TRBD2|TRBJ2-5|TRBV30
TGTGCCTGGACTAGCGGGAGCGGGGAGACCCAGTACTTC
CAWTSGSGETQYF
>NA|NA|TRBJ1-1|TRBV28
TGTGCCAGCAGTTTATGGGGGACACAGATGAACACTGAAGCTTTCTTT
CASSLWGTQMNTEAFF
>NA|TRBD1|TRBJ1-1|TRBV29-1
TGCAGCGTCGCCGGGACAGGAATCACTGAAGCTTTCTTT
CSVAGTGITEAFF
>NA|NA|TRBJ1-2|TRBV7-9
TGTGCCAGCTCAGGGGCGGACTATGGCTACACCTTC
CASSGADYGYTF
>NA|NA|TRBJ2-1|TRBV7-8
TGTGCCAGCAGCCGGATAACCAGCGGGCTCTACAATGAGCAGTTCTTC
CASSRITSGLYNEQFF
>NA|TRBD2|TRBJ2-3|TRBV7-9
TGTGCCAGCAGCTTCAGGCGGGGGGGGTTCACAGATACGCAGTATTTT
CASSFRRGGFTDTQYF
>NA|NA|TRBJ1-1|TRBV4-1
TGCGCCAGCAGCCTATTATCGGGGGGTATGAACACTGAAGCTTTCTTT
CASSLLSGGMNTEAFF